These 9 T cell receptor beta chains were sequenced from one sample in a study of T cell responses to AZD1222 COVID-19 vaccine. Clones were read by immunoSEQ multiplex PCR, and TCRdb kept only the in-frame ones, dropping some. The table lists about 150,000 clones, more than 85% of them singletons, with approximately 6.6% in the top ten. The starting material was peripheral blood, obtained after recovery from COVID-19. Receptors were obtained from an adult who had recovered from COVID-19.

The chain is built from TRBV12-1 and TRBJ1-2; TRBD1, the table's D call, lacks a check against the DNA. TRBV12-1 is a pseudogene. The CDR3 is 14 amino acids. The CDR3 DNA reads TGTGCCAGCAGCCCCGCGGGACAGGAGAATGGCTACACCTTC. Protein product: CASSPAGQENGYTF.

The rearrangement joins TRBV15 to TRBJ1-1, with 7 positions matching TRBD1. Germline assignment: CDR1 LNHNV and CDR2 YYDKDF (reference sequence). The ends lost 0 bases at V and 4 bases at J; junction bases unmatched: 5. The CDR3 is 15 residues long. DNA of the CDR3: TGTGCCACCAGCAGAGATAACGCAGGGGGCACTGAAGCTTTCTTT. Protein: CATSRDNAGGTEAFF.

The chain recombines TRBV16 with TRBJ1-5, with 9 nucleotides matching TRBD1. The CDR3 consists of 15 residues. The trim removed 5 bases at V and 4 bases at J, leaving 6 bases unmatched. CDR1 is KGHSY and CDR2 is FQNENV in the germline V gene. The CDR3: CASSSRTGVNQPQHF. In DNA form, the CDR3 reads TGTGCCAGCAGCTCTAGGACAGGGGTTAATCAGCCCCAGCATTTT.

This chain links TRBV28 with TRBJ2-3; D unresolved. V shed 3 bases and J shed 3 bases, with 13 bases lying between them. The CDR3 length is 15 residues. Germline CDR1 is MDHEN and CDR2 is SYDVKM. The DNA of the CDR3 is TGTGCCAGCAGTTTGGGCCTTTGGGAAACAGATACGCAGTATTTT. Residues: CASSLGLWETDTQYF.

Only a few counts were recorded for this clone. CDR3 nucleotides: TGTGCCACCAGTGATCCCGGCCTAGCGGGAGGGTCCTCCTACAATGAGCAGTTCTTC. Its translation is CATSDPGLAGGSSYNEQFF. The genes are TRBV24-1 and TRBJ2-1; 12 bases line up with TRBD2. CDR3 length equals 19 residues. Germline V gene lookup returns CDR1 KGHDR and CDR2 SFDVKD. Losses at the gene ends were 3 bases for V and 0 bases for J; bases not matched to a gene: 8.

The chain couples TRBV4-1 to TRBJ2-7, with 12 bases that match TRBD2. V shed 0 bases and J 0 bases; nucleotides not matched to a gene: 6. The CDR3 is 18 amino acids. Germline CDR1 and CDR2: MGHRA and YSYEKL. DNA of the CDR3: TGCGCCAGCAGCCAAGAAGGGACTAGCGGGCCAAGCTCCTACGAGCAGTACTTC. It codes for CASSQEGTSGPSSYEQYF.

The chain employs TRBV7-9 and TRBJ2-1; 11 bases are shared with TRBD2. Trimming took 3 bases from V and 8 from J; bases not matched to a gene: 3. Germline V gene sequence: CDR1 SEHNR, CDR2 FQNEAQ (reference sequence). The CDR3 runs 14 residues. CDR3 region: CASSFEGLADEQFF. The CDR3 DNA reads as TGTGCCAGCAGCTTCGAGGGACTAGCGGATGAGCAGTTCTTC.

The chain employs TRBV5-6 and TRBJ1-3; D is perhaps TRBD1 (6 bases). The CDR3 spans 16 residues. Germline V gene lookup returns CDR1 SGHDT and CDR2 YYEEEE. Trimming shortened V by 6 bases and J by 1 base, and 17 bases separated the two germline ends. In DNA form, the CDR3 reads TGTGCCAGCACCCGGGCGTCGGGGGCGTCTGGAAACACCATATATTTT. Translating it yields CASTRASGASGNTIYF.

A few counts support this clone. The chain couples TRBV19 to TRBJ2-2, with TRBD1 as a possible D gene (6 bases). Trimming shortened V by 5 bases and J by 4 bases, and 14 bases separated the two germline ends. The CDR3 length is 15 residues. Germline values: CDR1 LNHDA, CDR2 SQIVND (reference sequence). CDR3 protein: CASSQSGVVTGELFF. The CDR3, as DNA: TGTGCCAGTAGTCAGTCAGGGGTCGTCACCGGGGAGCTGTTTTTT. Full variable domain (outside the CDR3, taken from reference TRBV19 and TRBJ2-2): DGGITQSPKYLFRKEGQNVTLSCEQNLNHDAMYWYRQDPGQGLRLIYYSQIVNDFQKGDIAEGYSVSREKKESFPLTVTSAQKNPTAFYLCASSQSGVVTGELFFGEGSRLTVL.